The next 20 T cell receptor beta chains were all read from a single sample in a study of cytomegalovirus exposure and HLA in healthy donors. Primers for the PCR totalled 60 Vbeta and 13 Jbeta. Repertoires were generated with immunoSEQ multiplex PCR, while TCRdb's copy carries only in-frame clones and drops some. The table includes about 130,000 clones, 70% to 80% detected once. Sequencing used PBMCs. The source of these receptors is a man in his fifties in good health and CMV-seronegative.

This chain links TRBV7-2 with TRBJ2-6; D call uncertain. The germline gives CDR1 SGHTA, CDR2 FQGNSA. V shed 1 base and J shed 3 bases, with 7 bases lying between them. The CDR3 length is 15 residues. In DNA form, the CDR3 reads TGTGCCAGCAGCTTAGAGGCGGTTGGGGCCAACGTCCTGACTTTC. This sequence encodes CASSLEAVGANVLTF.

In nucleotides, the CDR3 is TGTGCCAGCAGTGGGGGACAGGGGAAGGCGTACACTGAAGCTTTCTTT. It translates to CASSGGQGKAYTEAFF. The chain joins TRBV6-1 to TRBJ1-1; 10 nucleotides align to TRBD1. The CDR3 extends over 16 amino acids. With 4 bases clipped from V and 3 bases from J, the junction kept 8 bases outside the gene matches. Germline V lookup: CDR1 MNHNS, CDR2 SASEGT.

This clone was found once. The V and J genes are TRBV19 and TRBJ1-2; TRBD1 matches 7 bases. After removal of 6 bases from V and 4 bases from J, the junction contained 8 bases not matched to a gene. Looked up from germline, CDR1 is LNHDA and CDR2 is SQIVND (reference sequence). The CDR3 consists of 14 residues. In nucleotides, the CDR3 is TGTGCCAGTAGCACCTTGGAGGGGGCCTATGGCTACACCTTC. Its translation: CASSTLEGAYGYTF.

This clone was picked up a small number of times. The rearrangement uses TRBV2 and TRBJ1-4; tentative D call: TRBD1 (5 bases). The CDR3 consists of 13 residues. Germline CDR1 reads SNHLY; CDR2 reads FYNNEI. Between the trimmed V and J ends, which lost 9 bases and 4 bases, there was a span of 12 bases. The chain's CDR3 is CASSRGNNEKLFF. The CDR3 DNA reads as TGTGCCAGTAGCCGGGGGAATAATGAAAAACTGTTTTTT.

This chain connects TRBV11-2 to TRBJ1-4; 8 positions agree with TRBD1. Trimming cost V 1 base and J 5 bases; bases outside gene matches: 3. The CDR3 is made up of 15 amino acids. Germline-derived CDR1 and CDR2 are SGHAT and FQNNGV. CDR3 loop: CASSLGTGGNEKLFF. The CDR3 bases are TGTGCCAGCAGCTTAGGAACAGGGGGGAATGAAAAACTGTTTTTT.

The chain is built from TRBV5-1 and TRBJ2-7; TRBD2 matches at 7 bases. The CDR3 totals 12 residues. The germline CDR1 and CDR2 sequences are SGHRS and YFSETQ. V shed 3 bases, J shed 6 bases, and the junction held 3 bases outside the gene matches. The CDR3 region has the DNA TGCGCCAGCAGCTCGCCGGGGGGCGAGCAGTACTTC. Translated: CASSSPGGEQYF.

This chain uses TRBV28 with TRBJ2-4; maybe TRBD2 (6 bases). There are 11 residues in the CDR3. The V gene lost 10 bases and the J gene lost 8 bases, with 12 bases spanning the gap. Germline CDR1 and CDR2: MDHEN and SYDVKM. DNA for the CDR3: TGTGCCACGTGGGGCGGGGACATTCAGTACTTC. This codes for CATWGGDIQYF.

This clone was recorded a few times. This rearrangement joins TRBV10-1 to TRBJ1-4, with 8 bases matching TRBD1. The CDR3 has 17 amino acids. V shed 0 bases and J 4 bases; nucleotides not matched to a gene: 7. Germline CDR1 WNHNN, CDR2 SYGVQD (reference sequence). CDR3 in amino acids: CASSESGQGQFNEKLFF. The DNA for the CDR3 is TGCGCCAGCAGTGAGTCCGGACAGGGCCAATTTAATGAAAAACTGTTTTTT.

This sequence joins TRBV10-1 and TRBJ2-5; D is unclear. This CDR3 comprises 13 residues. Trimming removed 4 bases at V and 5 bases at J, with 11 bases between. The germline gives CDR1 WNHNN, CDR2 SYGVQD (reference sequence). CDR3 sequence reads: CASSVQVRETQYF. The CDR3 DNA reads as TGCGCCAGCAGTGTCCAGGTCCGGGAGACCCAGTACTTC.

This chain uses TRBV6-6 with TRBJ2-1; D is ambiguous. This CDR3 is 14 amino acids long. Germline CDR1 MNHNY, CDR2 SVGAGI (reference sequence). V was shortened by 0 bases and J by 4 bases, with 7 bases between the two germline ends. This CDR3 reads CASSYSRIYNEQFF. CDR3 sequence (DNA): TGTGCCAGCAGTTACTCGAGAATTTACAATGAGCAGTTCTTC.

This chain uses TRBV28 with TRBJ2-1; D is undetermined. V was trimmed by 4 bases and J by 4 bases, leaving 17 bases between them. The CDR3 contains 16 residues. Germline V gene lookup returns CDR1 MDHEN and CDR2 SYDVKM. The CDR3 loop is CASSSPESRKYNEQFF. The CDR3 DNA sequence: TGTGCCAGCAGTTCCCCCGAGTCTAGAAAGTACAATGAGCAGTTCTTC.

The J gene is TRBJ2-1, the V gene TRBV6-5, with unresolved D. CDR1 MNHEY and CDR2 SVGAGI come from the germline V gene. V was shortened by 5 bases and J by 2 bases, with 13 bases between the two germline ends. The CDR3 has 15 amino acids. The chain's CDR3 is CASSPPGFTYNEQFF. The CDR3 DNA follows: TGTGCCAGCAGTCCCCCGGGTTTCACCTACAATGAGCAGTTCTTC.

The chain links TRBV5-1 to TRBJ1-4, with TRBD1 as a possible D gene (6 bases). The CDR3 sequence is 15 residues long. Germline lookup yields CDR1 SGHRS and CDR2 YFSETQ. V was pared by 0 bases and J by 4 bases, with 10 bases between. The DNA for the CDR3 is TGCGCCAGCAGCTTGGCCGGACAGCGTAATGAAAAACTGTTTTTT. Translating it yields CASSLAGQRNEKLFF. Together with reference TRBV5-1 and TRBJ1-4, the CDR3 gives the full variable domain: KAGVTQTPRYLIKTRGQQVTLSCSPISGHRSVSWYQQTPGQGLQFLFEYFSETQRNKGNFPGRFSGRQFSNSRSEMNVSTLELGDSALYLCASSLAGQRNEKLFFGSGTQLSVL.

CDR3 DNA: TGTGCCAGCAGCCCCCGAGTAGCGGGGGGAGATACGCAGTATTTT. This encodes CASSPRVAGGDTQYF. The chain employs TRBV9 and TRBJ2-3; 10 nucleotides align to TRBD2. The CDR3 is 15 amino acids. CDR1 and CDR2 (germline): SGDLS, YYNGEE. The J segment lost 5 bases and the V segment lost 4 bases, leaving 7 bases of the junction unmatched.

This clone has more than one count but fewer than ten. The chain carries TRBV7-2 and TRBJ1-2; 9 nucleotides line up with TRBD1. The CDR3 runs to 16 residues. V gave up 6 bases and J gave up 4 bases; unmatched junction bases: 12. Germline-derived CDR1 and CDR2 are SGHTA and FQGNSA. The CDR3 sequence: CASRNPSQGAGYGYTF. CDR3 DNA sequence: TGTGCCAGCAGAAACCCGTCACAGGGGGCTGGCTATGGCTACACCTTC.

V is TRBV7-9 and J is TRBJ2-1; D uncertain. The ends were cut back, 4 bases at V and 0 bases at J, with 13 bases in the middle. Germline assignment: CDR1 SEHNR and CDR2 FQNEAQ (reference sequence). This CDR3 spans 16 amino acids. CDR3 sequence (DNA): TGTGCCAGCAGCTACCCAGACTCGAGCTCCTACAATGAGCAGTTCTTC. Residues: CASSYPDSSSYNEQFF.

V usage is TRBV27 and J usage is TRBJ2-2, with D tentatively TRBD1 (6 bases). The CDR3 sequence is 14 residues long. Germline V gives CDR1 MNHEY, CDR2 SMNVEV (reference sequence). V lost 3 bases and J lost 6, with 11 bases in between. The CDR3 region has the DNA TGTGCCAGCAGTTTCGTCCAGGGGTCCGGGGAGCTGTTTTTT. It yields the protein CASSFVQGSGELFF.

This rearrangement joins TRBV14 to TRBJ1-6; D is possibly TRBD1 (6 bases). Germline V CDR1 and CDR2: SGHDN, FVKESK. CDR3 length equals 14 residues. Trimming left V 6 bases short and J 8 bases short, with 14 bases between. CDR3 protein: CASRFRDTDSPLHF. The CDR3 coding sequence is TGTGCCAGCAGATTCCGGGACACCGATTCACCCCTCCACTTT. Full variable domain (rest looked up from reference TRBV14 and TRBJ1-6): EAGVTQFPSHSVIEKGQTVTLRCDPISGHDNLYWYRRVMGKEIKFLLHFVKESKQDESGMPNNRFLAERTGGTYSTLKVQPAELEDSGVYFCASRFRDTDSPLHFGNGTRLTVT.

The chain combines TRBV5-1 with TRBJ2-5; TRBD2 matches 10 bases. The J segment lost 4 bases and the V segment lost 0 bases, leaving 3 bases of the junction unmatched. The CDR3 has 15 amino acids. Germline V gives CDR1 SGHRS, CDR2 YFSETQ. CDR3 protein: CASSLASGGVETQYF. In nucleotides, the CDR3 is TGCGCCAGCAGCTTGGCGAGCGGGGGGGTAGAGACCCAGTACTTC.

The chain links TRBV6-1 to TRBJ1-4; 7 bases are a match to TRBD1. The CDR3 has 17 amino acids. Germline CDR1 and CDR2: MNHNS and SASEGT. Unmatched junction bases numbered 5, after V lost 0 bases and J lost 1 base. The CDR3 region is CASSEAPGGRTNEKLFF. Written as DNA, the CDR3 is TGTGCCAGCAGTGAAGCGCCAGGGGGTAGAACTAATGAAAAACTGTTTTTT.